This T cell receptor (beta chain) appears in the sequencing data of a study of regulatory T cells in long-lasting Graves disease. As for time point: newly diagnosed GD, antithyroid drugs for less than 3 months. Researchers made the TCR library from RNA that was extracted from PBMCs. Of note for this clonotype: This may be a read error: a much more frequent sequence differs by one nucleotide.

iRepertoire HTBI primers and Arm-PCR of CDR3 regions built TCR beta libraries. TCRdb independently ran MiXCR on the multiplex PCR reads; one entry per CDR3 protein. The table lists approximately 310,000 distinct CDR3 sequences, roughly 18% of them singletons. The TCR originated in a female donor with Graves disease. The specimen comprised peripheral blood mononuclear cells (PBMCs), sampled at new diagnosis, from a patient treated with antithyroid drugs.

CDR3 sequence (DNA): TGTGCCAGCAGTCGGACTAGCGGGAAGCAAGAGACCCAGTACTTC. It is translated as CASSRTSGKQETQYF. This chain links TRBV12-3 or TRBV12-4 with TRBJ2-5; 12 nucleotides align to TRBD2. The CDR3 contains 15 residues. With V trimmed by 5 bases and J by 2 bases, 3 bases remained unmatched.